This T cell receptor (beta chain) originates from a study of blood T cell repertoires in COVID-19. Study details: Collection of acute and convalescent COVID-19 samples took place in the United States, Italy and Spain. PBMCs, B-cell-depleted T cells, or T cells provided the cDNA or gDNA that made up the material.

This clone has only a few counts. Germline CDR1 and CDR2: SEHNR and FQNEAQ (reference sequence). V dropped 6 bases and J dropped 5; count of bases not matched to a gene: 5. This CDR3 comprises 13 residues. Source study methods: Scientists estimated how many nucleated cells there were by amplifying reference gene primers. Libraries were prepared by immunoSEQ multiplex PCR; TCRdb keeps only in-frame clonotypes and omits some of them. The V and J calls and clone size were taken over from that table, and D and trimming were inferred from the DNA. The table shows 380,000 or so clones, with about 80% occurring only once.

This receptor was taken from a human donor with acute or convalescent COVID-19. The donor label of this sample is uncertain. Sequencing input: peripheral blood. The chain recombines TRBV7-9 with TRBJ2-5, with 8 nucleotides matching TRBD2. In DNA, the CDR3 is TGTGCCAGCAGGTCTAGCGGGTGGGAGACCCAGTACTTC. Amino acids: CASRSSGWETQYF.